The text below deals with one TCR beta chain. This clonotype was seen only a few times. Its specific antigen is unknown. No qualities accompany the bases; no much larger clone lies one base away. Synthesis of TCR cDNA relied on 5'RACE template switching, a step that introduced a universal primer site along with unique molecular identifiers. Priming for cDNA synthesis came from both the TCR alpha and TCR beta constant segments. Library amplification involved two PCR steps, and the second step added sample barcodes and sequencing adapters. Sequencing of libraries was done on Illumina HiSeq 2500 (2x100 bp) or NovaSeq (2x150 bp). The paper's data handling went like this. Reads were demultiplexed and collapsed into UMI consensus sequences with MIGEC, and V(D)J alignment was performed with MiXCR. Vaccine-responding clonotypes were defined with edgeR using replicate PBMC samples, requiring FDR below 0.01 and a log2 fold change above 5 up to day 15. Each bulk clonotype was labeled CD4 or CD8 based on which sequenced repertoire, CD4 or CD8, contained the clonotype at higher abundance. The public reads were run again by TCRdb, first through fastp at Q25 and then through MiXCR, and only productive beta chains were kept. Rows are unified per CDR3 protein, each entry keeping the most common DNA and genes. The V and J calls, along with clone size, are taken from TCRdb and not from the paper's own processing. This sample lists hundreds of thousands of distinct CDR3 sequences; 8% to 9.5% were detected once. The ten largest clones add up to 17% of the sample.

The data were obtained in a study of T cells after yellow fever vaccination (dated by TCRdb to 2018 to 2020). General notes on the study: Libraries from fractions with low cell numbers were prepared with the SMART-Seq v4 Ultra Low Input RNA kit. Bulk TCR alpha and beta repertoires were sequenced longitudinally to track T-cell clones before and after primary and booster YFV17D yellow fever vaccination. Two healthy male donors made up the cohort, one aged 18 to 30 years and the other aged 30 to 40 years. Blood samples were taken at several timepoints before and after primary and secondary immunization, and bulk PBMC replicates and cell subsets were isolated.

The intended sense of this specimen's treatment or condition label: live attenuated yellow fever vaccine strain. At each blood-draw timepoint, two biological replicates of bulk PBMCs were obtained. A standard Ficoll-Paque protocol was used to isolate PBMCs from peripheral blood. TriZol was used to extract RNA from bulk PBMCs, CD4 and CD8 fractions, and dextramer-positive and dextramer-negative fractions. What the work shows at the level of the full study, not this receptor alone: A small fraction of clonotypes showed up in both the CD4 and CD8 compartments, probably as a result of convergent recombination. Most clones expanded after primary vaccination were re-detected after the booster (just under 97% of CD4 and roughly 87% of CD8), suggesting broad memory maintenance. The secondary T-cell response was weaker than the primary response but faster, peaking on day 5 instead of day 15. Computational filtering was needed because FACS-sorted repertoires could contain abundant contaminating clonotypes from the bulk population. The study included only a couple of donors, which limits how far the findings can be generalized.

The sample was PBMCs, taken 45 days after the first yellow fever vaccination. This TCR was recovered from a man aged 18 to 29 who received the YFV17D yellow fever vaccine.

The sequence in DNA is TGTGCCAGCAGCTCCTTAGGGGTTAGCTCCTACAATGAGCAGTTCTTC. It codes for CASSSLGVSSYNEQFF. Recombination linked TRBV7-6 to TRBJ2-1; D gene: possibly TRBD1, on 5 matching bases. Looking up the germline V gene yields CDR1 SGHVS and CDR2 FNYEAQ. V is cut by 4 bases and J by 0 bases, and the space between the germline ends is 13 bases. The CDR3 contains 16 residues, cysteine and phenylalanine counted. The retained sequence is limited to the CDR3, 48 bases, with the frame set at the first base.